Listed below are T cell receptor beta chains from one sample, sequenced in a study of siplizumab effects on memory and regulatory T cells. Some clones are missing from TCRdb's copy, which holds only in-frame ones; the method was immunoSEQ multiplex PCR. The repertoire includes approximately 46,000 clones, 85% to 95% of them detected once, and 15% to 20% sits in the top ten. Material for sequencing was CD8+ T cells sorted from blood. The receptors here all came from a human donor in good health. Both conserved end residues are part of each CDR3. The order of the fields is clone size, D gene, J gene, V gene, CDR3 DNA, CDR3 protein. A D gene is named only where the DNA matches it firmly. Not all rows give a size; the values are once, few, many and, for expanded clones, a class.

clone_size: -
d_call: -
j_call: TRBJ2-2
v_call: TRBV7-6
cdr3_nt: TGTGCCAGCAGCTCCCTTAGCGGTTCGAACACCGGGGAGCTGTTTTTT
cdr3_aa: CASSSLSGSNTGELFF

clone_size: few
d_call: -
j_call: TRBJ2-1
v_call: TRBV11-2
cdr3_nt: TGTGCCAGCAGCTTGGGGTCGGGACCCCAGTTCTTC
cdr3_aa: CASSLGSGPQFF

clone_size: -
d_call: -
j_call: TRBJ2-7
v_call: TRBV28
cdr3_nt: TGTGCCAGCAGCCCACAAGGCGGACAGCCTCTTTCCTACGAGCAGTACTTC
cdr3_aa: CASSPQGGQPLSYEQYF

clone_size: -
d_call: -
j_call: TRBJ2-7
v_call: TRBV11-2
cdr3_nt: TGTGCCAGCAGCTTAGGGGGAGGCGAGCAGTACTTC
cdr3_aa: CASSLGGGEQYF

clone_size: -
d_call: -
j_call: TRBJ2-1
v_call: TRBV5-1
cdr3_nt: TGCGCCGATATGAGGGTCGTGACAGCCTACAATGAGCAGTTCTTC
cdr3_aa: CADMRVVTAYNEQFF

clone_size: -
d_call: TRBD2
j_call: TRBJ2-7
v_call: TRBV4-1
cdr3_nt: TGCGCCAGCAGCCAAGTTAGCGGGAGCTACGAGCAGTACTTC
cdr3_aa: CASSQVSGSYEQYF

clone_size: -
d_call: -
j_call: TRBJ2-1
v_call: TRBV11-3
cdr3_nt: TGTGCCAGTGCGGCTGGGAATGAGCAGTTCTTC
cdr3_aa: CASAAGNEQFF

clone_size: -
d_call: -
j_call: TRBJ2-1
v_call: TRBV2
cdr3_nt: TGTGCCAGCAGTGGAGTAGGTGAGCAGTTCTTC
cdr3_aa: CASSGVGEQFF

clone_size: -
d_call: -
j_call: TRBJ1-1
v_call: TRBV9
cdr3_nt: TGTGCCAGCAGCGTAAGAGGTTTAGGCACTGAAGCTTTCTTT
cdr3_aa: CASSVRGLGTEAFF

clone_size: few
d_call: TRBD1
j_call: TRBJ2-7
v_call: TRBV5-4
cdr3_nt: TGTGCCAGCAGCGTCAGGGGACAGGGGGCGTACGAGCAGTACTTC
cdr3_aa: CASSVRGQGAYEQYF

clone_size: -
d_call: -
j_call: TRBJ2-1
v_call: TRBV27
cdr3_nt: TGTGCCAGCACCGATTCCCTGTATGAGCAGTTCTTC
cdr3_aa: CASTDSLYEQFF

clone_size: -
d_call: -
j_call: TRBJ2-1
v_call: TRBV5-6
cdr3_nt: TGTGCCAGCAGCTTTACGGCCTCCAATGAGCAGTTCTTC
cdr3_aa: CASSFTASNEQFF

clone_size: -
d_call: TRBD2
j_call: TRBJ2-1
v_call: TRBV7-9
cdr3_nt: TGTGCCAGCAGCCGGGGGGGTAGCGGGAGCTCCTACAATGAGCAGTTCTTC
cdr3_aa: CASSRGGSGSSYNEQFF

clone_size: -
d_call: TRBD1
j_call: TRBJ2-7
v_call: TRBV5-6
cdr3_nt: TGTGCCAGCAGCGTGGACAGGTTTAGTCTCAAGCAGTACTTC
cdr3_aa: CASSVDRFSLKQYF

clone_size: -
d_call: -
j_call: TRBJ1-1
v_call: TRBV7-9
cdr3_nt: TGTGCCAGCAGCTTAGCGCGGGCGGGGTTCACTGAAGCTTTCTTT
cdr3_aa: CASSLARAGFTEAFF

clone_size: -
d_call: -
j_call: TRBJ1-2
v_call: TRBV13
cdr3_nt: TGTGCCAGCAGCTTATTGAGCGACAGGTCACGAGGCTACACCTTC
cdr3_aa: CASSLLSDRSRGYTF

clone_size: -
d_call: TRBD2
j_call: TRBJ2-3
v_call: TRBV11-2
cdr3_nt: TGTGCCAGCAGCAATGGAGAGCGGGAGTGGGATACGCAGTATTTT
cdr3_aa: CASSNGEREWDTQYF

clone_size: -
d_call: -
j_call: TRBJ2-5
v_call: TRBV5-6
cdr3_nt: TGTGCCAGCATAACGGTACAGGTGAGGGGGACCCAGTACTTC
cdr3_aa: CASITVQVRGTQYF

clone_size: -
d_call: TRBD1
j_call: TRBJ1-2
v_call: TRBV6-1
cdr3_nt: TGTGCCAGCAGTGAAGTCCAGGGGGCGAGGCCCTATGGCTACACCTTC
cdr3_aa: CASSEVQGARPYGYTF

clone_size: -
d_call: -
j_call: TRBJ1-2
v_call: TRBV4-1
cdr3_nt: TGCGCCAGCAGCCAAGATGTAGGGGGGATGGGCTACACCTTC
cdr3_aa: CASSQDVGGMGYTF

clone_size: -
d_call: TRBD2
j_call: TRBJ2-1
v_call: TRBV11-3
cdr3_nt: TGTGCCAGCGCGGGAGCGTTGGATGAGCAGTTCTTC
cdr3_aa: CASAGALDEQFF

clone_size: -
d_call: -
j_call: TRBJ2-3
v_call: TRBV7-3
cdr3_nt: TGTGCCAGCAGCTTAATAGGGCAGTCAGATACGCAGTATTTT
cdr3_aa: CASSLIGQSDTQYF

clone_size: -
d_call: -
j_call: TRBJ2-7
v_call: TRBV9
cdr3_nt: TGTGCCAGCAGCGTAGAATCCGGGAGCTCCTACGAGCAGTACTTC
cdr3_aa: CASSVESGSSYEQYF

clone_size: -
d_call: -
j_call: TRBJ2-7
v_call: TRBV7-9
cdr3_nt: TGTGCCAGCACCTTTACAGGGCCCTACGAGCAGTACTTC
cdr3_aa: CASTFTGPYEQYF

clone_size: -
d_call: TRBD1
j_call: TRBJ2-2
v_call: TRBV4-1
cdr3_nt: TGCGCCAGCAGCCAAGGGGGGACAGGGGACACCGGGGAGCTGTTTTTT
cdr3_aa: CASSQGGTGDTGELFF

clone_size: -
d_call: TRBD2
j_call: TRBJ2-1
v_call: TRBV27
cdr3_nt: TGTGCCAGCAGTACCTCGGGACTACCTTTCGATGAGCAGTTCTTC
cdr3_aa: CASSTSGLPFDEQFF

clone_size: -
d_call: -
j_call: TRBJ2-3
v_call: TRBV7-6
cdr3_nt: TGTGCCAGCAGCTTAGATGCAGATACGCAGTATTTT
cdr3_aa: CASSLDADTQYF

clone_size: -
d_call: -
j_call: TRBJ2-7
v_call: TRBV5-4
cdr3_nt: TGTGCCAGCAGCTTAATCCTACTCTACGAGCAGTACTTC
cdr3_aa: CASSLILLYEQYF

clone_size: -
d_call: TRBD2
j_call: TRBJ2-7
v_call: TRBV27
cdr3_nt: TGTGCCAGCGGAGTAGCGGGAGTCGAGCAGTACTTC
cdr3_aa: CASGVAGVEQYF

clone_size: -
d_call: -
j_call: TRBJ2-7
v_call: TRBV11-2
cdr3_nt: TGTGCCAGCAGCTTAGGTTCCACCTACGAGCAGTACTTC
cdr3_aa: CASSLGSTYEQYF

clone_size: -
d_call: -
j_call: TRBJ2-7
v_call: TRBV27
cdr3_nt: TGTGCCAGCAGTTTAGACAATGCCTACGAGCAGTACTTC
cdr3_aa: CASSLDNAYEQYF

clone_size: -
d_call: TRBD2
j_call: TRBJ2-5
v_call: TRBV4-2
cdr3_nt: TGTGCCAGCAGCCAAGGGACTAGCGGGAGGGCCAGTGAGACCCAGTACTTC
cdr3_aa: CASSQGTSGRASETQYF

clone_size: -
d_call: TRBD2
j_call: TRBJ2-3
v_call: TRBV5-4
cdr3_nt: TGTGCCAGCAGCTTGTGGCTAGCGGGAGCGGGAGATACGCAGTATTTT
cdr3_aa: CASSLWLAGAGDTQYF

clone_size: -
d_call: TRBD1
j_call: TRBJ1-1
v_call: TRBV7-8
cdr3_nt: TGTGCCAGCAGCCCAGGGGGCACTGAAGCTTTCTTT
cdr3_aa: CASSPGGTEAFF

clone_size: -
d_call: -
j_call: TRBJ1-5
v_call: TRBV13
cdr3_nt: TGTGCCAGCAGCTTACGTCATAGCAATCAGCCCCAGCATTTT
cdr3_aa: CASSLRHSNQPQHF

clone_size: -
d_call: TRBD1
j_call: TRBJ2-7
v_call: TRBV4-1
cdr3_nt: TGCGCCAGCAGCCCTGGGACAGTCTCCTACGAGCAGTACTTC
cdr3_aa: CASSPGTVSYEQYF

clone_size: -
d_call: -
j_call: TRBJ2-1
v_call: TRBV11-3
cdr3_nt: TGTGCCAGCAGCTTAGAGGACGGGACCTACAATGAGCAGTTCTTC
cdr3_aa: CASSLEDGTYNEQFF

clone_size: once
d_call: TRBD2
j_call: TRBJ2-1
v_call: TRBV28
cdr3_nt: TGTGCCAGCAGTTTGCTAGCGGACAATGAGCAGTTCTTC
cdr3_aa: CASSLLADNEQFF

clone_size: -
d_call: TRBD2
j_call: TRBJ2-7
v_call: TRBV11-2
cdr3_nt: TGTGCCAGCAGCTATCAAGGGACTAACGAGCAGTACTTC
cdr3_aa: CASSYQGTNEQYF

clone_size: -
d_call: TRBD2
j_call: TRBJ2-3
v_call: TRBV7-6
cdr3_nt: TGTGCCAGCAGCAACCGACTAGCGGGAGGCACAGATACGCAGTATTTT
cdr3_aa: CASSNRLAGGTDTQYF

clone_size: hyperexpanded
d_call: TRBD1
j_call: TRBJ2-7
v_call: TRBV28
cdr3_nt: TGTGCCAGCAGTTTGCCTTGGGACAGGGCCTACGAGCAGTACTTC
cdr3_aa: CASSLPWDRAYEQYF

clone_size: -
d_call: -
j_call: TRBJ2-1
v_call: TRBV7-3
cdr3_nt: TGTGCCAGCAGCTTAACCTCTGGGGGGCTTAGCTCCTACAATGAGCAGTTCTTC
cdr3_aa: CASSLTSGGLSSYNEQFF

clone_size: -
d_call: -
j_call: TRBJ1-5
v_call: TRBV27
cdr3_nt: TGTGCCAGCAGTTTATTCGGGGCAGAAAATCAGCCCCAGCATTTT
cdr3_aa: CASSLFGAENQPQHF

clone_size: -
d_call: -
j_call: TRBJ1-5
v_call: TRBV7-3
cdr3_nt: TGTGCCAGCAGCTTAGGAGGGGTCGGTCAGCCCCAGCATTTT
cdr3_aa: CASSLGGVGQPQHF

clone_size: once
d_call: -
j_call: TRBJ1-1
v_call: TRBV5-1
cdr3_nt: TGCGCCAGCAGCTTTACTACTGAAGCTTTCTTT
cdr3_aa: CASSFTTEAFF

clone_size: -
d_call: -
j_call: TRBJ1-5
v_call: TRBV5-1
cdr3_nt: TGCGCCAGCAGCTTGGATCGAGGAACGGGTCAGCCCCAGCATTTT
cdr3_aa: CASSLDRGTGQPQHF

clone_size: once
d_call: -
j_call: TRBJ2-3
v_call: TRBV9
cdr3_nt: TGTGCCAGCAGCCACGAGCGCGGGAGCACAGATACGCAGTATTTT
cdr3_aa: CASSHERGSTDTQYF